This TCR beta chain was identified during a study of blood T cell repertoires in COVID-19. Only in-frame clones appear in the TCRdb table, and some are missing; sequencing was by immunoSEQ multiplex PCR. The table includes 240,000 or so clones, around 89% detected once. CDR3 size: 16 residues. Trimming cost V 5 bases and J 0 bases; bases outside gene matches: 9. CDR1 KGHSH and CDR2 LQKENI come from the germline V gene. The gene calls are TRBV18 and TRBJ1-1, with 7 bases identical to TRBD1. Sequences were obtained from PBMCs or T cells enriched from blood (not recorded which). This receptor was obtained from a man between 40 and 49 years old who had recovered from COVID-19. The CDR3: CASSGKQGTVNTEAFF. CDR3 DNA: TGTGCCAGCTCAGGAAAACAGGGGACGGTGAACACTGAAGCTTTCTTT.